This TCR beta chain comes out of a study of T cell responses to AZD1222 COVID-19 vaccine. Study information: Second-dose intervals of approximately 4 or approximately 12 weeks were pooled.

As regards this clone: Its target is not known.

Libraries were prepared by immunoSEQ multiplex PCR; TCRdb keeps only in-frame clonotypes and omits some of them. Among about 150,000 clones listed, 85% to 90% were seen once. This CDR3 contains 13 residues. V shed 7 bases and J 4 bases; nucleotides not matched to a gene: 6. Findings of the study overall: Breadth and depth of Spike-specific TCRs rose after two AZD1222 doses. Scientists sampled the repertoires only once the peak T cell response had passed. Per reports, nearly half of all spike-specific TCRs target regions that are unmutated in variants.

The TCR was taken from an adult in good health. J is TRBJ1-2 and V is TRBV12-3 or TRBV12-4, with 7 bases lining up with TRBD1. The material sequenced was peripheral blood, taken on day 0 of AZD1222 vaccination. Written as DNA, the CDR3 is TGTGCCAGCATCAAACAGGGGAGCTATGGCTACACCTTC. Protein product: CASIKQGSYGYTF.